This TCR beta chain was found in a study of T-cell memory formation after mild COVID-19. On the study more broadly: The TCR clusters were mostly specific to one donor. Overall study results and limits: Cross-reactive memory appears to have joined, as suggested by some responding clones showing up in pre-infection memory. CD4/CD8 balance characterized clones contracting day 15 to 85, and CD4+ skew characterized later expanders.

This CDR3 comprises 12 residues. The ends were cut back, 3 bases at V and 12 bases at J, with 12 bases in the middle. There are a few counts of this clonotype. Its antigen remains unknown. TCRdb analysed the 5' RACE reads with MiXCR anew, one entry per CDR3 protein. Of about 350,000 distinct CDR3 sequences listed, 20% to 25% are singletons. The sequence was collected from a young man who had mild COVID-19 (a few samples of this study predate the infection). Cell type and time point are not known. The sequencing input was PBMCs or a T cell subset sorted from them (not recorded which). The rearrangement joins TRBV12-3 or TRBV12-4 to TRBJ1-3; D gene uncertain. This CDR3 is CASSFANQVIYF. The CDR3 region has the DNA TGTGCCAGCAGTTTCGCAAACCAGGTCATATATTTT.